These T cell receptor beta chains were read from a single sample in a study of blood T cell repertoires in COVID-19. The table came from immunoSEQ multiplex PCR; TCRdb's copy has only in-frame clones and leaves some out. The sample includes about 150,000 clones, about 90% of them seen just once. The sample taken for sequencing was PBMCs or T cells enriched from blood (not recorded which). The receptors come from a woman aged 45 to 65 who had recovered from COVID-19. The conserved cysteine and the conserved F or W are not part of the CDR3 here. D genes are given only for firm matches.

CDR3aa: ASSLSGTERETQY; j_gene: TRBJ2-5; v_gene: TRBV27; d_gene: TRBD1
CDR3aa: ASPPPGTSGTNEQF; j_gene: TRBJ2-1; v_gene: TRBV7-9; d_gene: TRBD2
CDR3aa: ASSPTTRQNTGELF; j_gene: TRBJ2-2; v_gene: TRBV7-9; d_gene: .
CDR3aa: ASSLVAGAVSYEQY; j_gene: TRBJ2-7; v_gene: TRBV5-1; d_gene: TRBD2
CDR3aa: ASSLSGDRATDTQY; j_gene: TRBJ2-3; v_gene: TRBV27; d_gene: TRBD1
CDR3aa: ASSQGQASTDTQY; j_gene: TRBJ2-3; v_gene: TRBV4-3; d_gene: .
CDR3aa: ASSGTRGGQETQY; j_gene: TRBJ2-5; v_gene: TRBV2; d_gene: .
CDR3aa: AWRVGAGGVYEQY; j_gene: TRBJ2-7; v_gene: TRBV30; d_gene: TRBD1
CDR3aa: ATSRDRGGFQY; j_gene: TRBJ2-7; v_gene: TRBV15; d_gene: .
CDR3aa: ASSPGLAGYNEQF; j_gene: TRBJ2-1; v_gene: TRBV5-5; d_gene: TRBD2
CDR3aa: ASSVGMGGDSYEQY; j_gene: TRBJ2-7; v_gene: TRBV9; d_gene: TRBD2
CDR3aa: ASTEGGGPSGNTIY; j_gene: TRBJ1-3; v_gene: TRBV28; d_gene: .
CDR3aa: ASKSPASNQPQH; j_gene: TRBJ1-5; v_gene: TRBV6-5; d_gene: .
CDR3aa: ASSPEGDYYNEQF; j_gene: TRBJ2-1; v_gene: TRBV11-2; d_gene: .
CDR3aa: ASSEAVGASGSDEQY; j_gene: TRBJ2-7; v_gene: TRBV6-1; d_gene: TRBD2
CDR3aa: ASSRQGLDEQY; j_gene: TRBJ2-7; v_gene: TRBV4-1; d_gene: .
CDR3aa: ASSLGLRTYEQY; j_gene: TRBJ2-7; v_gene: TRBV6-6; d_gene: .
CDR3aa: ASRLGDSPLH; j_gene: TRBJ1-6; v_gene: TRBV28; d_gene: .
CDR3aa: ASSGRGATNEKLF; j_gene: TRBJ1-4; v_gene: TRBV19; d_gene: .
CDR3aa: ATSASGPGGDTQY; j_gene: TRBJ2-3; v_gene: TRBV24-1; d_gene: TRBD2
CDR3aa: ATRSSGRKNEQF; j_gene: TRBJ2-1; v_gene: TRBV24-1; d_gene: TRBD2
CDR3aa: ASSESTRRGVYNEQF; j_gene: TRBJ2-1; v_gene: TRBV10-1; d_gene: .
CDR3aa: ASSSISYEQY; j_gene: TRBJ2-7; v_gene: TRBV7-9; d_gene: .
CDR3aa: ASRAEAPSNTGELF; j_gene: TRBJ2-2; v_gene: TRBV19; d_gene: .
CDR3aa: ASSYSATGLQPQH; j_gene: TRBJ1-5; v_gene: TRBV6-6; d_gene: TRBD1
CDR3aa: ASSFSGALNTGELF; j_gene: TRBJ2-2; v_gene: TRBV7-2; d_gene: TRBD2
CDR3aa: ASSANPGGTEAF; j_gene: TRBJ1-1; v_gene: TRBV19; d_gene: .
CDR3aa: ASSPWADTEAF; j_gene: TRBJ1-1; v_gene: TRBV3-1/TRBV3-2; d_gene: .
CDR3aa: ASSFSYNEQF; j_gene: TRBJ2-1; v_gene: TRBV7-2; d_gene: .
CDR3aa: ASSLRSTSGGFYEQY; j_gene: TRBJ2-7; v_gene: TRBV7-2; d_gene: TRBD2
CDR3aa: ASSAREVGSSGANVLT; j_gene: TRBJ2-6; v_gene: TRBV7-2; d_gene: TRBD2
CDR3aa: ASSLGLDYSEQF; j_gene: TRBJ2-1; v_gene: TRBV9; d_gene: TRBD2
CDR3aa: ASGFRVGARTEAF; j_gene: TRBJ1-1; v_gene: TRBV7-8; d_gene: .
CDR3aa: ASSSSNSGGTQY; j_gene: TRBJ2-5; v_gene: TRBV5-4; d_gene: TRBD2
CDR3aa: ASSEEGHYNQPQH; j_gene: TRBJ1-5; v_gene: TRBV2; d_gene: .
CDR3aa: ASSLGQKHTEAF; j_gene: TRBJ1-1; v_gene: TRBV7-9; d_gene: TRBD1
CDR3aa: SVEGQGAWGYT; j_gene: TRBJ1-2; v_gene: TRBV29-1; d_gene: TRBD1
CDR3aa: ASSYGAARGEQF; j_gene: TRBJ2-1; v_gene: TRBV6-6; d_gene: .
CDR3aa: ASSPRVREDEQY; j_gene: TRBJ2-7; v_gene: TRBV18; d_gene: .
CDR3aa: SASAGGEPQH; j_gene: TRBJ1-5; v_gene: TRBV20-1; d_gene: .
CDR3aa: ASSGRTTYNEQF; j_gene: TRBJ2-1; v_gene: TRBV2; d_gene: .
CDR3aa: ASSLSEVNQPQH; j_gene: TRBJ1-5; v_gene: TRBV28; d_gene: .
CDR3aa: ASKGSGSTDTQY; j_gene: TRBJ2-3; v_gene: TRBV2; d_gene: TRBD2
CDR3aa: ASSHLGEDLTDTQY; j_gene: TRBJ2-3; v_gene: TRBV7-9; d_gene: .
CDR3aa: ASSLSPNQPQH; j_gene: TRBJ1-5; v_gene: TRBV7-3; d_gene: .
CDR3aa: ATSREGGVDEQY; j_gene: TRBJ2-7; v_gene: TRBV15; d_gene: TRBD1
CDR3aa: ASSIPAGGSQTQY; j_gene: TRBJ2-5; v_gene: TRBV7-2; d_gene: TRBD2
CDR3aa: ASSPGSSYNEQF; j_gene: TRBJ2-1; v_gene: TRBV18; d_gene: .
CDR3aa: ASSRERGNTIY; j_gene: TRBJ1-3; v_gene: TRBV5-1; d_gene: .
CDR3aa: ASSLVPGTDTQY; j_gene: TRBJ2-3; v_gene: TRBV11-2; d_gene: .
CDR3aa: ASRDRGRYGYT; j_gene: TRBJ1-2; v_gene: TRBV19; d_gene: TRBD1
CDR3aa: ATSTGAGGKENTIY; j_gene: TRBJ1-3; v_gene: TRBV24-1; d_gene: TRBD1
CDR3aa: ASSRTNTDTQY; j_gene: TRBJ2-3; v_gene: TRBV6-5; d_gene: .
CDR3aa: ASSRWQASSYNEQF; j_gene: TRBJ2-1; v_gene: TRBV7-9; d_gene: .
CDR3aa: ASSSIDSQETQY; j_gene: TRBJ2-5; v_gene: TRBV27; d_gene: .
CDR3aa: ASSLGTGGEGYT; j_gene: TRBJ1-2; v_gene: TRBV6-5; d_gene: TRBD1
CDR3aa: ASSPGGYTDTQY; j_gene: TRBJ2-3; v_gene: TRBV18; d_gene: .